One sample yielded the 27 T cell receptor beta chains listed below, sequenced in a study of identical twins. TCRdb fed the 5' RACE reads into MiXCR, producing one record per CDR3 protein. The table has 690,000 or so distinct CDR3 sequences, around 5.7% seen once; the top ten hold roughly 1.8%. The sequencing sample was made of naive T cells sorted from blood. The receptors shown here come from a man between 18 and 35 years old in good health.

This clonotype appeared a few times. The chain couples TRBV6-2 or TRBV6-3 to TRBJ1-5; tentative D call: TRBD1 (5 bases). The length of the CDR3 is 14 residues. Deletions cut 6 bases from V and 5 bases from J, with 14 bases between. The V gene's germline CDR1 is MNHEY and CDR2 SVGEGT. CDR3 amino acids: CASSIRDGYQPQHF. Here the CDR3 DNA reads TGTGCCAGCAGCATCAGGGACGGGTATCAGCCCCAGCATTTT.

As for this clonotype: Lacking the conserved final phenylalanine or tryptophan, this CDR3 likely reflects a read error. The chain has TRBV27 and TRBJ2-1; no definite D call. CDR1 and CDR2 from the germline V gene are MNHEY and SMNVEV (reference sequence). The CDR3 length is 13 residues. V was cut by 0 bases and J by 7 bases, with 7 bases left in between. CDR3 DNA sequence: TGTGCCAGCAGTTTATCGGCTGGAAATGAGCAGTTCATC. Residues: CASSLSAGNEQFI.

This clonotype appeared many times. The chain carries TRBV6-5 and TRBJ1-6; D unresolved. V lost 2 bases to trimming and J lost 6 bases, with 8 bases between them. Per the germline V gene, CDR1 is MNHEY and CDR2 is SVGAGI. This CDR3 region has 14 residues. This chain's CDR3 is CASSYGHINSPLHF. CDR3 in DNA: TGTGCCAGCAGTTACGGGCATATTAATTCACCCCTCCACTTT.

In its sample, this clonotype was seen many times. The rearrangement joins TRBV28 to TRBJ2-7; D possibly uses TRBD1 or TRBD2 (5 bases each). Germline V CDR1 and CDR2: MDHEN, SYDVKM. This CDR3 contains 14 residues. Trimming took 11 bases from V and 3 from J, leaving 20 bases between them. The CDR3 nucleotides read TGTGCCGCTTCGCTTGGGACGGCTTACTACGAGCAGTACTTC. Its protein product is CAASLGTAYYEQYF.

This clonotype was seen many times. CDR3 sequence (DNA): TGTGCCAGCAGCTTAGAAAGGGGGTTCACTGAAGCTTTCTTT. Translation: CASSLERGFTEAFF. The chain links TRBV11-2 to TRBJ1-1; TRBD1 is a possible D gene (6 bases). Germline-derived CDR1 and CDR2 are SGHAT and FQNNGV. Trimming took off 0 bases at V and 4 bases at J, with 9 bases between the two ends. This CDR3 is 14 amino acids long.

This chain joins TRBV4-1 and TRBJ2-1, with D perhaps matching TRBD2 (6 bases). The length of the CDR3 is 15 residues. Trimming stripped 2 bases from V and 7 bases from J, with 15 bases between. Germline V gene sequence: CDR1 MGHRA, CDR2 YSYEKL. The CDR3 is CASSQSWDSLNEQFF. In DNA form, the CDR3 reads TGCGCCAGCAGCCAATCGTGGGACTCATTAAATGAGCAGTTCTTC.

The sample holds a few counts of this clonotype. The chain uses TRBV18 and TRBJ2-1; 10 bases align to TRBD2. Trimming cost V 6 bases and J 7 bases; bases outside gene matches: 12. Germline values: CDR1 KGHSH, CDR2 LQKENI. This CDR3 has 16 residues. The CDR3 sequence: CASSSPAGGPLNEQFF. The CDR3, as DNA: TGTGCCAGCTCCTCCCCAGCGGGAGGGCCCCTAAATGAGCAGTTCTTC. Full variable domain (outside the CDR3, taken from reference TRBV18 and TRBJ2-1): NAGVMQNPRHLVRRRGQEARLRCSPMKGHSHVYWYRQLPEEGLKFMVYLQKENIIDESGMPKERFSAEFPKEGPSILRIQQVVRGDSAAYFCASSSPAGGPLNEQFFGPGTRLTVL.

This clonotype was detected many times. V usage is TRBV18 and J usage is TRBJ2-5, with D perhaps matching TRBD1 (5 bases). Germline loops: CDR1 KGHSH, CDR2 LQKENI. CDR3 size: 12 residues. Trimming removed 6 bases from V and 3 bases from J, with 8 bases in between. The CDR3 reads CASSPTEETQYF. CDR3 in DNA: TGTGCCAGCTCGCCGACAGAAGAGACCCAGTACTTC.

This clonotype was detected many times. The genes are TRBV28 and TRBJ2-7, with TRBD1 identical over 9 bases. Germline values: CDR1 MDHEN, CDR2 SYDVKM. The ends lost 6 bases at V and 6 bases at J; junction bases unmatched: 6. The CDR3 has 13 residues. The CDR3 bases are TGTGCCAGCAGACCGGACAGGGGTGGCGAGCAGTACTTC. Amino acid sequence: CASRPDRGGEQYF.

In this sample, this clonotype turned up a few times. The J gene is TRBJ2-1, the V gene TRBV19, with D unresolved. CDR3 size: 16 residues. CDR1 LNHDA and CDR2 SQIVND come from the germline V gene (reference sequence). The V and J ends lost 3 bases and 3 bases respectively, with 15 bases between them. The CDR3: CASSIILSGNYNEQFF. In DNA form, the CDR3 reads TGTGCCAGTAGTATTATACTATCCGGAAACTACAATGAGCAGTTCTTC.

This clonotype was found many times. The gene calls are TRBV9 and TRBJ1-5; D possibly corresponds to TRBD1 (6 bases). The CDR3 extends over 14 amino acids. CDR1 and CDR2 from the germline V gene are SGDLS and YYNGEE. Trimming shortened V by 4 bases and J by 4 bases, and 12 bases separated the two germline ends. The CDR3 region has the DNA TGTGCCAGCAGCAAACAGGGTTCAAATCAGCCCCAGCATTTT. This encodes CASSKQGSNQPQHF.

This clonotype was seen only a few times. The chain uses TRBV11-2 and TRBJ1-5; D is unresolved. Trimming pared 0 bases from V and 2 bases from J, leaving 17 bases between. The CDR3 is 18 residues long. Germline-derived CDR1 and CDR2 are SGHAT and FQNNGV. The CDR3 nucleotides are TGTGCCAGCAGCTTAGAGAGGGATCCTCAAGATGGCAATCAGCCCCAGCATTTT. It is translated as CASSLERDPQDGNQPQHF.

This clonotype has a count of ten or more. The chain links TRBV20-1 to TRBJ2-5; 13 positions match TRBD2. The germline V gene encodes CDR1 DFQATT and CDR2 SNEGSKA (reference sequence). V lost 0 bases, J lost 4 bases, and 17 bases stayed unmatched. This CDR3 region has 20 residues. CDR3 sequence: CSARDYRRTSGRNPPETQYF. CDR3 nucleotide sequence: TGCAGTGCTAGAGATTATCGTCGGACTAGCGGGAGAAATCCTCCAGAGACCCAGTACTTC.

This clonotype was recorded at least ten times. V and J are TRBV11-2 and TRBJ1-4, with 7 nucleotides matching TRBD1. The CDR3 covers 13 residues. Trimming cost V 5 bases and J 10 bases; bases outside gene matches: 7. CDR1 SGHAT and CDR2 FQNNGV come from the germline V gene. The CDR3 protein is CASSPDREAKLFF. The CDR3 DNA follows: TGTGCCAGCAGCCCAGACAGGGAGGCAAAACTGTTTTTT.

This clonotype was seen repeatedly, ten times or more. The V call is TRBV4-2, the J call TRBJ2-3, with a weak D call TRBD2 (5 bases). With 3 bases removed from V and 4 bases from J, the gap between germline ends came to 11 bases. Germline-derived CDR1 and CDR2 are LGHNA and YNFKEQ. The CDR3 covers 14 residues. In nucleotides, the CDR3 is TGTGCCAGCAGCCACGGGGTGAATCCAGATACGCAGTATTTT. The encoded protein is CASSHGVNPDTQYF.

This clonotype was counted at least ten times. This sequence joins TRBV12-3 or TRBV12-4 and TRBJ2-7; maybe TRBD1 (6 bases). Trimming stripped 2 bases from V and 7 bases from J, with 12 bases between. This CDR3 is built from 13 residues. CDR3: CASSLRGRGEQYF. CDR3 in DNA: TGTGCCAGCAGTTTAAGGGGCAGGGGAGAGCAGTACTTC.

This clonotype was counted many times. V and J are TRBV20-1 and TRBJ2-3; no clear D gene. V lost 2 bases and J 10 bases, leaving 16 bases between the germline ends. Germline V gene lookup returns CDR1 DFQATT and CDR2 SNEGSKA (reference sequence). CDR3 size: 13 residues. In DNA, the CDR3 is TGCAGTGCTAGACGGTCAGGACCCCCCGCGCAGTATTTT. Its protein is CSARRSGPPAQYF.

The chain joins TRBV6-5 to TRBJ2-7; D call uncertain. From germline, CDR1 is MNHEY and CDR2 SVGAGI. Trimming pared 3 bases from V and 9 bases from J, leaving 9 bases between. The CDR3 sequence is 11 residues long. As DNA, the CDR3 is TGTGCCAGCAGTTATATGCGAGGGCAGTACTTC. Translating it yields CASSYMRGQYF.

This clonotype was observed many times. The chain combines TRBV29-1 with TRBJ2-1, with a weak D call TRBD1 (6 bases). The CDR3 runs to 14 residues. The V gene's germline CDR1 is SQVTM and CDR2 ANQGSEA. V lost 0 bases to trimming and J lost 7 bases, with 13 bases between them. The CDR3 here is CSVEDRGRINEQFF. In nucleotides, the CDR3 is TGCAGCGTTGAAGATAGGGGGAGAATAAATGAGCAGTTCTTC.

This clonotype appeared a few times. The genes are TRBV29-1 and TRBJ2-2; 10 bases are a match to TRBD1. This CDR3 has 13 residues. V gave up 8 bases and J gave up 7 bases; unmatched junction bases: 7. Germline lookup yields CDR1 SQVTM and CDR2 ANQGSEA. CDR3 residues: CSSPGTGVGELFF. DNA for the CDR3: TGCAGCTCTCCCGGGACAGGGGTCGGGGAGCTGTTTTTT.

There are many counts of this clonotype. The CDR3 sequence is CATSRVVSSSYEQYV. Here the CDR3 DNA reads TGTGCCACCAGCAGAGTTGTCAGTAGCTCCTACGAGCAGTACGTC. This chain links TRBV15 with TRBJ2-7; no clear D. CDR1 and CDR2 (germline): LNHNV, YYDKDF (reference sequence). V shed 1 base and J shed 0 bases, with 10 bases lying between them. CDR3 length: 15 residues.

This clonotype was observed many times. This sequence joins TRBV7-2 and TRBJ2-1, with D possibly matching TRBD1 (5 bases). V was shortened by 5 bases and J by 9 bases, with 17 bases between the two germline ends. CDR3 length: 14 residues. Per the germline V gene, CDR1 is SGHTA and CDR2 is FQGNSA. The CDR3 sequence is CASSVRRGDGEQFF. CDR3 DNA sequence: TGTGCCAGCAGCGTCAGAAGGGGTGACGGTGAGCAGTTCTTC.

V gene TRBV7-9 combines with J gene TRBJ2-2; TRBD2 matches 10 bases. V gave up 4 bases and J gave up 5 bases; unmatched junction bases: 7. Germline V gene lookup returns CDR1 SEHNR and CDR2 FQNEAQ (reference sequence). This CDR3 comprises 16 residues. CDR3 amino acids: CASSSSSGSGTGELFF. The CDR3 DNA is TGTGCCAGCAGCTCATCTAGCGGGAGTGGTACCGGGGAGCTGTTTTTT.

This clonotype was observed a few times. J is TRBJ1-5 and V is TRBV6-1; D gene ambiguous. Trimming cost V 6 bases and J 7 bases, with 16 bases left between them. Germline values: CDR1 MNHNS, CDR2 SASEGT. The CDR3 covers 14 residues. CDR3 DNA: TGTGCCAGCAGACGAGGACGGGTACGGCAGCCCCAGCATTTT. Protein: CASRRGRVRQPQHF.

This clonotype was counted only a few times. The V and J genes are TRBV7-9 and TRBJ2-1; TRBD2 might be the D (6 bases). The CDR3 is 14 residues long. CDR1 and CDR2 from the germline V gene are SEHNR and FQNEAQ (reference sequence). Trimming cost V 3 bases and J 8 bases, with 14 bases left between them. Here the CDR3 DNA reads TGTGCCAGCAGCTTCGGGGCCGGGGAGGATGAGCAGTTCTTC. Protein product: CASSFGAGEDEQFF.

This clonotype was counted ten times or more. This chain uses TRBV6-1 with TRBJ2-1; D is possibly TRBD2 (6 bases). Germline V gene sequence: CDR1 MNHNS, CDR2 SASEGT. Trimming removed 10 bases at V and 7 bases at J, with 20 bases between. CDR3 length equals 14 residues. The CDR3 DNA reads TGTGCCACCTCGCAGGACTACATTCCAAATGAGCAGTTCTTC. This sequence encodes CATSQDYIPNEQFF.

This clonotype was picked up a small number of times. The chain carries TRBV20-1 and TRBJ2-7; 8 bases are a match to TRBD2. The germline CDR1 and CDR2 sequences are DFQATT and SNEGSKA (reference sequence). J gave up 2 bases and V 1 base, and 4 bases lay outside the gene matches. This CDR3 region has 14 residues. Written as DNA, the CDR3 is TGCAGTGCTAGAGCTAGCGGGTCCACCTACGAGCAGTACTTC. This sequence encodes CSARASGSTYEQYF.